The T cell receptor (beta chain) described here comes from a study of CD8 T cells in Susac syndrome. Whole-study findings and limits: In its TCR sequencing and HLA analysis, the study acknowledged that the number of individuals was relatively small.

Random hexamers primed reverse transcription of about 0.5 to 1 ug RNA. In TCRdb, the immunoSEQ multiplex PCR reads were re-called with MiXCR into one record per CDR3 protein. The table lists about 180,000 distinct CDR3 sequences, about 95% of them singletons. On this clonotype: Its antigen is not identified.

The V end was cut by 0 bases, the J end by 7 bases, with 7 bases between. CDR3 size: 13 residues. CDR1 is SGHDN and CDR2 is FVKESK in the germline V gene. The receptor's source is a human donor with Susac syndrome. Material for sequencing was CD4+ T cells from PBMCs. The V and J genes are TRBV14 and TRBJ1-5, with a possible D match to TRBD1 (5 bases). The CDR3 DNA reads TGTGCCAGCAGCCAAGATAGGGGACAGCCCCAGCATTTT. As protein: CASSQDRGQPQHF.